A selection of T cell receptor beta chains follows, all from one sample in a study of T cell repertoires in cytomegalovirus infection. Their antigens are not known. One entry per CDR3 protein, called by TCRdb with MiXCR from the reads. The table records about 480,000 distinct CDR3 sequences, around 35% of them present only once. The sample here was cultured PBMCs, taken from culture after CMV antigen stimulation. The receptor source for this set is a human donor in good health (CMV status not recorded). Some clones in this sample may be carry-over from other donors' samples. Each CDR3 is given with its conserved first and last residue. The D gene is left open where the match is weak. The size field is filled for only some rows; it gives once, few, many or a size class.

>few|TRBJ2-1|TRBD2|TRBV20-1
TGCAGTGCTATTGGGACTAGCGGGAGGGCCCTTAATGAGCAGTTCTTC
CSAIGTSGRALNEQFF
>many|TRBJ2-1|-|TRBV7-2
TGTGCCAGCAGGACTCCCTTGGGAGAGCAGTTCTTC
CASRTPLGEQFF
>few|TRBJ1-2|-|TRBV7-9
TGTGCCAGCAGCTTAATTCAACTCAGGGGACGGTCGGACGGCTACACCTTC
CASSLIQLRGRSDGYTF
>-|TRBJ1-2|-|TRBV7-2
TGTGCCAGCAGCTTAGATTTGTATGACCCCGGCTACACCTTC
CASSLDLYDPGYTF
>once|TRBJ2-5|-|TRBV6-8
TGTGCCAGCAGTTACTCCGTTGCGGGCAGGAGGGAGACCCAGTACTTC
CASSYSVAGRRETQYF
>-|TRBJ2-2|TRBD1|TRBV5-4
TGTGCCAGCAGCCCCCGGGACAGCGCGAACACCGGGGAGCTGTTTTTT
CASSPRDSANTGELFF
>-|TRBJ2-3|TRBD2|TRBV7-8
TGTGCCAGCAGCTTAGGGAATAGCGGGCCCACAGATACGCAGTATTTT
CASSLGNSGPTDTQYF
>-|TRBJ2-6|-|TRBV6-2/TRBV6-3
TGTGCCAGCAGTTACCTCGACAGCTCTGGGGCCAACGTCCTGACTTTC
CASSYLDSSGANVLTF
>few|TRBJ2-7|TRBD2|TRBV7-2
TGTGCCAGCAGCTTTACTAGCGACTCCTACGAGCAGTACTTC
CASSFTSDSYEQYF
>many|TRBJ2-3|-|TRBV7-2
TGTGCCAGCAGCTTCAGAGAGGGTACGCAGTATTTT
CASSFREGTQYF
>-|TRBJ2-1|-|TRBV6-2/TRBV6-3
TGTGCCAGCAGTTACGGACAACCCACCCACAATGAGCAGTTCTTC
CASSYGQPTHNEQFF
>-|TRBJ2-1|-|TRBV20-1
TGCAGTGCTCCGGGACCCCGGGGCAATGAGCAGTTCTTC
CSAPGPRGNEQFF
>-|TRBJ1-1|-|TRBV14
TGTGCCAGCAGCCAAGTTCTAGGTTCTGAAGCTTTCTTT
CASSQVLGSEAFF
>once|TRBJ2-1|TRBD1|TRBV29-1
TGCAGCGTTGAACCCGGACAGGCAAATGAGCAGTTCTTC
CSVEPGQANEQFF
>-|TRBJ1-1|-|TRBV6-2/TRBV6-3
TGTGCCAGCAGCGACAATTTAATGAACACTGAAGCTTTCTTT
CASSDNLMNTEAFF
>-|TRBJ1-2|-|TRBV6-5
TGTGCCAGCAGGCCGCTGAGCCTCTATGGCTACACCTTC
CASRPLSLYGYTF
>few|TRBJ2-4|-|TRBV27
TGTGCCAGCAGTTTAGGCGTGGGCCCTAGTCGGAGCATTCAGTACTTC
CASSLGVGPSRSIQYF
>-|TRBJ2-5|-|TRBV7-9
TGTGCCAGCAGCCTAGGTCCCATAAAACAAGAGACCCAGTACTTC
CASSLGPIKQETQYF
>few|TRBJ1-2|-|TRBV27
TGTGCCAGCAGCGACAGACTCCTGGATGGCTACACCTTC
CASSDRLLDGYTF
>-|TRBJ1-4|-|TRBV7-8
TGTGCCAGCAGCTTAAATCCAGGAACAGGTCTGTTTTTT
CASSLNPGTGLFF
>-|TRBJ2-3|-|TRBV6-2/TRBV6-3
TGTGCCAGCAGTTACTCGACTCCCACAGATACGCAGTATTTT
CASSYSTPTDTQYF
>many|TRBJ2-3|TRBD1|TRBV7-2
TGTGCCAGCAGCTTCTCAGGAGACAGGGCTACAGATACGCAGTATTTT
CASSFSGDRATDTQYF
>many|TRBJ2-4|-|TRBV7-2
TGTGCCAGCAGCTTACTGCTTGGTGATGGCAAAAACATTCAGTACTTC
CASSLLLGDGKNIQYF
>-|TRBJ1-4|-|TRBV27
TGTGCCAGCAGTACCTGGAAGGAGGGCGAAAAACTGTTTTTT
CASSTWKEGEKLFF
>-|TRBJ1-6|-|TRBV7-9
TGTGCCAGCAGCCCAAGTCAGATCAGGAAGAATTCACCCCTCCACTTT
CASSPSQIRKNSPLHF
>-|TRBJ2-7|TRBD1|TRBV20-1
TGCAGTGCTAGGAGTGGACAGGTCCCTTCCTACGAGCAGTACTTC
CSARSGQVPSYEQYF
>-|TRBJ2-2|-|TRBV2
TGTGCCAGCAGTGAACCCACCGGGGAGCTGTTTTTT
CASSEPTGELFF
>many|TRBJ1-5|-|TRBV7-2
TGTGCCAGCAGCCGCTGGGGGGCCCGCAATCAGCCCCAGCATTTT
CASSRWGARNQPQHF